These 27 T cell receptor beta chains came from one sample sequenced in a study of preoperative IRX-2 immunotherapy in early breast cancer. Sample treatment: preoperative locoregional IRX-2 cytokine immunotherapy. The method was immunoSEQ multiplex PCR; TCRdb's version includes in-frame clones alone and lacks a portion of them. The table lists 40,000 to 45,000 clones, 70% to 85% of them singletons. The material was tumor tissue, obtained after IRX-2 immunotherapy. All receptors come from a human donor with breast cancer.

As for this clone: Sequence at one end of the junction differs from germline and may be a read error. The chain uses TRBV6-8 and TRBJ2-1, with 10 bases that match TRBD1. The CDR3 is 14 residues long. The V gene's germline CDR1 is MNHGY and CDR2 SAAAGT. The CDR3 DNA reads TGTGCCATCAGTGTCGGGACAGGGGACAATGAGCAGTTCTTC. Residues: CAISVGTGDNEQFF.

This clone was picked up a small number of times. This chain uses TRBV6-7 with TRBJ1-2; D is ambiguous. TRBV6-7 falls under the ORF class, with uncertain function. This CDR3 is 12 amino acids long. The ends were cut back, 5 bases at V and 6 bases at J, with 10 bases in the middle. CDR3 in amino acids: CASSDTHHGYTF. CDR3 sequence (DNA): TGTGCCAGCAGTGATACCCACCATGGCTACACCTTC.

The J gene is TRBJ2-2, the V gene TRBV6-8, with D possibly TRBD1 on 7 matching bases. Trimming removed 8 bases at V and 4 bases at J, with 14 bases between. Germline V gives CDR1 MNHGY, CDR2 SAAAGT. The CDR3 is made up of 14 amino acids. The CDR3 DNA reads as TGTGCCAGCTTTCAGGGGGGTGCCACCGGGGAGCTGTTTTTT. Translating gives CASFQGGATGELFF.

This chain connects TRBV6-8 to TRBJ2-7; 10 bases fit TRBD1. Germline trimming cut 2 bases from V and 3 bases from J; bases unmatched to any gene: 1. The length of the CDR3 is 14 residues. Germline-derived CDR1 and CDR2 are MNHGY and SAAAGT. The CDR3 DNA reads TGTGCCAGCAGTTACGGGACAGGGGACTACGAGCAGTACTTC. Its translation: CASSYGTGDYEQYF.

The chain joins TRBV5-1 to TRBJ2-5; 11 nucleotides line up with TRBD2. This CDR3 comprises 15 residues. Germline V gives CDR1 SGHRS, CDR2 YFSETQ. V lost 0 bases to trimming and J lost 2 bases; unmatched junction nucleotides: 0. DNA for the CDR3: TGCGCCAGCAGCTTGGTAGCGGGGGGGCAAGAGACCCAGTACTTC. Amino acid sequence: CASSLVAGGQETQYF.

Regarding this clone: Other DNA sequences in this sample translate to the same CDR3. The chain combines TRBV19 with TRBJ2-1, with 12 bases that match TRBD2. J was trimmed by 7 bases and V by 3 bases; bases with no gene match: 1. Germline assignment: CDR1 LNHDA and CDR2 SQIVND (reference sequence). The CDR3 runs to 14 residues. As DNA, the CDR3 is TGTGCCAGTAGTATCGGACTAGCGGGAAATGAGCAGTTCTTC. Translation gives CASSIGLAGNEQFF.

The chain recombines TRBV19 with TRBJ2-3; D not resolved. Trimming left V 3 bases short and J 0 bases short, with 10 bases between. From germline, CDR1 is LNHDA and CDR2 SQIVND (reference sequence). This CDR3 is 15 amino acids long. For the CDR3, the DNA is TGTGCCAGTAGTATGATTGGTTCAAGCACAGATACGCAGTATTTT. It encodes CASSMIGSSTDTQYF. The variable domain in full, completed from reference TRBV19 and TRBJ2-3, reads DGGITQSPKYLFRKEGQNVTLSCEQNLNHDAMYWYRQDPGQGLRLIYYSQIVNDFQKGDIAEGYSVSREKKESFPLTVTSAQKNPTAFYLCASSMIGSSTDTQYFGPGTRLTVL.

CDR3 in amino acids: CASSEKVYNEQFF. The CDR3 DNA is TGTGCCAGCAGTGAAAAGGTGTACAATGAGCAGTTCTTC. This rearrangement joins TRBV7-4 to TRBJ2-1; D gene uncertain. The CDR3 length is 13 residues. Germline CDR1 is SGHVT and CDR2 is SQSDAQ. V was pared by 6 bases and J by 4 bases, with 10 bases between.

This clone was observed a single time. V usage is TRBV19 and J usage is TRBJ2-2; TRBD2 might be the D (5 bases). The CDR3 covers 13 residues. Germline lookup yields CDR1 LNHDA and CDR2 SQIVND (reference sequence). V dropped 10 bases and J dropped 2 bases, with 11 bases sitting between them. DNA of the CDR3: TGTGCCACCCGGGATTTAAACACCGGGGAGCTGTTTTTT. Its protein product is CATRDLNTGELFF.

This clone was seen a single time. The chain has TRBV29-1 and TRBJ1-6; D not certain. The germline gives CDR1 SQVTM, CDR2 ANQGSEA. V dropped 4 bases and J dropped 8 bases, with 15 bases sitting between them. CDR3 length equals 14 residues. CDR3 bases: TGCAGCGTTGCGACCAGATCTGGAGATTCACCCCTCCACTTT. This gives the protein CSVATRSGDSPLHF.

V and J are TRBV7-1 and TRBJ2-2; D uncertain. TRBV7-1 is sorted into the ORF group, with uncertain function. The CDR3 covers 17 residues. V was clipped by 5 bases and J by 2 bases, with 18 bases between them. CDR3: CASSAFSAGANTGELFF. The CDR3 coding sequence is TGTGCCAGCAGCGCCTTTTCGGCAGGAGCAAACACCGGGGAGCTGTTTTTT.

This chain joins TRBV5-1 and TRBJ2-5; 12 bases agree with TRBD2. With 7 bases clipped from V and 4 bases from J, the junction kept 5 bases outside the gene matches. CDR1 is SGHRS, CDR2 YFSETQ, per germline. The CDR3 consists of 14 residues. DNA for the CDR3: TGCGCCAGCCGCCCGGGACTAGCGGGAGAGACCCAGTACTTC. Translated: CASRPGLAGETQYF.

Relative to its sample, this clone is medium-sized. The CDR3 loop reads CASSRTGSTDTQYF. The CDR3, as DNA: TGTGCCAGCAGTAGGACAGGGAGCACAGATACGCAGTATTTT. The chain links TRBV11-3 to TRBJ2-3; 8 nucleotides align to TRBD1. The CDR3 has 14 residues. Unmatched junction bases numbered 2, after V lost 6 bases and J lost 0 bases. The germline V gene has CDR1 SGHNT and CDR2 YENEEA.

CDR3 sequence reads: CASSPREGQGGYTF. As DNA, the CDR3 is TGCGCCAGCAGCCCGAGGGAGGGGCAGGGTGGCTACACCTTC. The chain couples TRBV5-1 to TRBJ1-2; TRBD1 is a possible D gene (5 bases). V lost 4 bases, J lost 7 bases, and 17 bases lay in between. This CDR3 comprises 14 residues. Germline CDR1 reads SGHRS; CDR2 reads YFSETQ.

J is TRBJ2-1 and V is TRBV12-5; D is unresolved. This CDR3 region has 14 residues. The germline V gene encodes CDR1 LGHNT and CDR2 FRNRAP. The V and J ends lost 0 bases and 4 bases respectively, with 7 bases between them. Written as DNA, the CDR3 is TGTGCTAGTGGTTTGGTCGGTGCGTACAATGAGCAGTTCTTC. This translates into CASGLVGAYNEQFF. The whole variable domain, filled in from reference TRBV12-5 and TRBJ2-1, reads DARVTQTPRHKVTEMGQEVTMRCQPILGHNTVFWYRQTMMQGLELLAYFRNRAPLDDSGMPKDRFSAEMPDATLATLKIQPSEPRDSAVYFCASGLVGAYNEQFFGPGTRLTVL.

V and J are TRBV6-8 and TRBJ2-1; TRBD2 is a possible D gene (6 bases). The germline V and J ends were trimmed by 8 bases and 5 bases, with 13 bases remaining between them. This CDR3 has 13 residues. The germline CDR1 and CDR2 sequences are MNHGY and SAAAGT. The CDR3 nucleotides read TGTGCCAGCTGCTTGGCGGGGCACAATGAGCAGTTCTTC. Protein product: CASCLAGHNEQFF.

The rearrangement links TRBV5-1 to TRBJ1-2; 8 nucleotides match TRBD1. The junction had 11 bases not matched to a gene; V was cut back by 3 bases and J by 7 bases. Germline CDR1 is SGHRS and CDR2 is YFSETQ. The CDR3 is made up of 15 amino acids. The CDR3 DNA sequence: TGCGCCAGCAGCTCCGGGACAGGACCCGTGGGTGGCTACACCTTC. It translates to CASSSGTGPVGGYTF.

The genes are TRBV19 and TRBJ2-3, with D maybe TRBD2 (5 bases). Per germline, CDR1 LNHDA and CDR2 SQIVND (reference sequence). The CDR3 is 14 residues long. The germline V and J ends were trimmed by 8 bases and 3 bases, with 15 bases remaining between them. The CDR3 is CASRNHKRTDTQYF. CDR3 coding DNA: TGTGCCAGTCGAAACCACAAGCGGACAGATACGCAGTATTTT.

This clone was recorded a few times. The V and J genes are TRBV19 and TRBJ1-4; the D is unclear. V was pared by 3 bases and J by 3 bases, with 8 bases between. Germline values: CDR1 LNHDA, CDR2 SQIVND (reference sequence). This CDR3 is built from 14 residues. CDR3 nucleotide sequence: TGTGCCAGTAGTATGGGGAGGGCTAATGAAAAACTGTTTTTT. Translating gives CASSMGRANEKLFF. The complete variable domain, with remaining parts taken from reference TRBV19 and TRBJ1-4, reads DGGITQSPKYLFRKEGQNVTLSCEQNLNHDAMYWYRQDPGQGLRLIYYSQIVNDFQKGDIAEGYSVSREKKESFPLTVTSAQKNPTAFYLCASSMGRANEKLFFGSGTQLSVL.

The chain has TRBV28 and TRBJ1-2; D unclear. The CDR3 totals 12 residues. CDR1 and CDR2 (germline): MDHEN, SYDVKM. Trimming took off 7 bases at V and 5 bases at J, with 11 bases between the two ends. The CDR3 coding sequence is TGTGCCAGCAACCGAGATCGGTATGGCTACACCTTC. This codes for CASNRDRYGYTF.

The chain recombines TRBV6-8 with TRBJ2-3, with a tentative D call TRBD1 (7 bases). Trimming cost V 5 bases and J 4 bases, with 16 bases left between them. CDR3 size: 15 residues. Germline CDR1 is MNHGY and CDR2 is SAAAGT. CDR3: CASSTGAASADTQYF. The CDR3 region has the DNA TGTGCCAGCAGTACAGGGGCCGCTAGCGCAGATACGCAGTATTTT.

CDR3 nucleotides: TGCGCCCGACTCGGAGCGGGAGTGTGGGGAGGTGATACGCAGTATTTT. Its translation is CARLGAGVWGGDTQYF. The gene calls are TRBV23-1 and TRBJ2-3, with 8 bases aligning to TRBD2. TRBV23-1 is placed among ORFs of uncertain function. The length of the CDR3 is 16 residues. The V segment lost 11 bases and the J segment 6 bases; nucleotides outside the gene matches: 19.

The CDR3 sequence: CASSIDSPRGGELFF. As DNA, the CDR3 is TGTGCCAGTAGTATAGATTCGCCGAGAGGCGGGGAGCTGTTTTTT. The rearrangement links TRBV19 to TRBJ2-2; D unresolved. V lost 0 bases and J 7 bases, leaving 12 bases between the germline ends. Germline CDR1 is LNHDA and CDR2 is SQIVND (reference sequence). This CDR3 spans 15 amino acids. The full variable domain, rest sourced from reference TRBV19 and TRBJ2-2, is DGGITQSPKYLFRKEGQNVTLSCEQNLNHDAMYWYRQDPGQGLRLIYYSQIVNDFQKGDIAEGYSVSREKKESFPLTVTSAQKNPTAFYLCASSIDSPRGGELFFGEGSRLTVL.

The CDR3, as DNA: TGTGCCAGCAGTCCAGAGGGGACGGGATTCTACAATGAGCAGTTCTTC. It specifies CASSPEGTGFYNEQFF. The chain has TRBV7-7 and TRBJ2-1; tentatively, D is TRBD1 or TRBD2 (5 bases each). The CDR3 is made up of 16 amino acids. Trimming took off 6 bases at V and 3 bases at J, with 18 bases between the two ends. Germline V CDR1 and CDR2: SSHAT, FNYEAQ (reference sequence).

This clone was detected only once. This CDR3 reads CASSLGVREQIDTQYF. CDR3 in DNA: TGTGCCAGCAGCTTAGGGGTCAGGGAGCAGATAGATACGCAGTATTTT. V usage is TRBV7-6 and J usage is TRBJ2-3, with D perhaps TRBD1 or TRBD2 (5 bases each). The length of the CDR3 is 16 residues. Germline V gives CDR1 SGHVS, CDR2 FNYEAQ. V gave up 1 base and J gave up 5 bases, with 16 bases separating them.

The rearrangement joins TRBV4-1 to TRBJ2-4, with D tentatively TRBD2 (6 bases). The ends were cut back, 0 bases at V and 6 bases at J, with 15 bases in the middle. This CDR3 is built from 16 residues. CDR1 and CDR2 from the germline V gene are MGHRA and YSYEKL. CDR3 loop: CASSQDRSTGGNIQYF. The CDR3 region has the DNA TGCGCCAGCAGCCAAGATCGGAGTACCGGGGGAAACATTCAGTACTTC.

The chain joins TRBV19 to TRBJ2-6, with a possible D match to TRBD2 (6 bases). Germline assignment: CDR1 LNHDA and CDR2 SQIVND (reference sequence). V was cut by 7 bases and J by 2 bases, with 21 bases left in between. The CDR3 is 18 amino acids. The CDR3, as DNA: TGTGCCAGTACCCCGGGGTATACGGGGGTTGCTGGGGCCAACGTCCTGACTTTC. Amino acids: CASTPGYTGVAGANVLTF.